The TCR beta chain described here comes from a study of blood T cell repertoires in COVID-19. Background on the study: Some COVID-19 samples were acute and others convalescent; all came from the United States, Italy and Spain. Sample material is recorded as cDNA or gDNA derived from T cells, B-cell-depleted T cells, or PBMCs.

Per the authors' pipeline: Quantification of nucleated cells was approximated via reference gene primer amplification. Generated by immunoSEQ multiplex PCR, the TCRdb table keeps only in-frame clones and is missing some. For V, J and clone size, that table is used; D and trimming come from the DNA. This table has some 250,000 clones, roughly 91% appearing once. V lost 3 bases and J lost 7, with 22 bases in between. CDR1 is LNHDA, CDR2 SQIVND, per germline (reference sequence). The CDR3 consists of 17 residues. The receptor comes from a woman aged 35 to 49 who had recovered from COVID-19. What was sequenced was peripheral blood. The rearrangement joins TRBV19 to TRBJ1-5; maybe TRBD1 (5 bases). CDR3 loop: CASSISGRGVWRQPQHF. In DNA, the CDR3 is TGTGCCAGTAGTATCTCGGGTCGGGGGGTCTGGAGGCAGCCCCAGCATTTT.